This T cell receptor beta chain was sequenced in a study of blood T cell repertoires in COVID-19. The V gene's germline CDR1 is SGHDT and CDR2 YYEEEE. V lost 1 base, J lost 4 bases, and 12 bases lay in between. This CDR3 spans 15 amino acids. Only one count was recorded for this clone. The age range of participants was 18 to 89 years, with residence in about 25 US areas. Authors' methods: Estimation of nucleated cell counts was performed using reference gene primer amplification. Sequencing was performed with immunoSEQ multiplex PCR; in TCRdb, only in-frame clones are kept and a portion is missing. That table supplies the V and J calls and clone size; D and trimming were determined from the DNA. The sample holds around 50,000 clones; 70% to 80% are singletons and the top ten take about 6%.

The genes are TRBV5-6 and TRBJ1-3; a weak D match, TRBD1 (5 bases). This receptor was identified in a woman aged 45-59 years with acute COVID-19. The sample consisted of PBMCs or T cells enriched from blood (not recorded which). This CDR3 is CASSLFPGRGNTIYF. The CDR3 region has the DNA TGTGCCAGCAGCTTGTTCCCAGGGCGCGGAAACACCATATATTTT.